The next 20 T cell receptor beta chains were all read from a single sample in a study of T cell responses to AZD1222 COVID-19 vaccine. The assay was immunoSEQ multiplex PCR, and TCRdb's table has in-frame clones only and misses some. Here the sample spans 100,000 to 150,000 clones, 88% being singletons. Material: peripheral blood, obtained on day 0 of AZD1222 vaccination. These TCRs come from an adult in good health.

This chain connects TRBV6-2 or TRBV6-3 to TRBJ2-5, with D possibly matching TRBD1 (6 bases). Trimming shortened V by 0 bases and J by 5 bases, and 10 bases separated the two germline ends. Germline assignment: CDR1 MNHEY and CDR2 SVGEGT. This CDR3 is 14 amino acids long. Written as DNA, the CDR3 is TGTGCCAGCAGTTACTCCCGGGACATTGAGACCCAGTACTTC. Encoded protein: CASSYSRDIETQYF.

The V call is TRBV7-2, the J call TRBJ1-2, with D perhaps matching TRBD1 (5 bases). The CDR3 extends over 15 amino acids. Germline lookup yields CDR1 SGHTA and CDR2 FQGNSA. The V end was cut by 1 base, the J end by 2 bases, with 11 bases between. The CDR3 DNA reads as TGTGCCAGCAGCTTAGTCAACCCAGGGAACTATGGCTACACCTTC. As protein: CASSLVNPGNYGYTF.

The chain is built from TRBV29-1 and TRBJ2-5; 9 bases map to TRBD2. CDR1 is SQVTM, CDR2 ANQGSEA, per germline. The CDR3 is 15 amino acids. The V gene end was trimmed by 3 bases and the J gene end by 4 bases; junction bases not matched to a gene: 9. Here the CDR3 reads CSVERGGRRGETQYF. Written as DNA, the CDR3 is TGCAGCGTTGAGCGGGGGGGCCGAAGGGGAGAGACCCAGTACTTC.

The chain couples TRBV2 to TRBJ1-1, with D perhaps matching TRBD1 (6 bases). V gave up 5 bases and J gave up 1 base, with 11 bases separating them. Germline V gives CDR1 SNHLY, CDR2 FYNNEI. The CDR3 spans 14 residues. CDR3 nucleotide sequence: TGTGCCAGCAGTTTTACAGGGAGGAACACTGAAGCTTTCTTT. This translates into CASSFTGRNTEAFF. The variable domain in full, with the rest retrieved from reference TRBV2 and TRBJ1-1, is EPEVTQTPSHQVTQMGQEVILRCVPISNHLYFYWYRQILGQKVEFLVSFYNNEISEKSEIFDDQFSVERPDGSNFTLKIRSTKLEDSAMYFCASSFTGRNTEAFFGQGTRLTVV.

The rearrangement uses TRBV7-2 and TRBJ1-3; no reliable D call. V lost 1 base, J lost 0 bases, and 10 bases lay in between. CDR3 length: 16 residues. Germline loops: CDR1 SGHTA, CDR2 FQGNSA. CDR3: CASSLDDVLSGNTIYF. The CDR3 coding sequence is TGTGCCAGCAGCTTAGATGACGTCCTCTCTGGAAACACCATATATTTT. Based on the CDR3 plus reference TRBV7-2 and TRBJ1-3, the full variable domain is GAGVSQSPSNKVTEKGKDVELRCDPISGHTALYWYRQSLGQGLEFLIYFQGNSAPDKSGLPSDRFSAERTGGSVSTLTIQRTQQEDSAVYLCASSLDDVLSGNTIYFGEGSWLTVV.

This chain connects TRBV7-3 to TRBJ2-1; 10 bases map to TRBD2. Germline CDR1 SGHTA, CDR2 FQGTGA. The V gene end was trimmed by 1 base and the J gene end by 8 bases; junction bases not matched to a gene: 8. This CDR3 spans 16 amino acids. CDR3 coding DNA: TGTGCCAGCAGCTTAATGAGCGGGGGGGCGCGTGATGAGCAGTTCTTC. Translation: CASSLMSGGARDEQFF.

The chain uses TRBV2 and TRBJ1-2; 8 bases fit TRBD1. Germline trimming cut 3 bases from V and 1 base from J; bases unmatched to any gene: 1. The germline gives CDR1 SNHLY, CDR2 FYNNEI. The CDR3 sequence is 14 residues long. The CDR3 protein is CASSEDRDNYGYTF. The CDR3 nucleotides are TGTGCCAGCAGTGAGGACAGGGATAACTATGGCTACACCTTC. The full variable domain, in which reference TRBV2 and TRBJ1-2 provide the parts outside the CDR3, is EPEVTQTPSHQVTQMGQEVILRCVPISNHLYFYWYRQILGQKVEFLVSFYNNEISEKSEIFDDQFSVERPDGSNFTLKIRSTKLEDSAMYFCASSEDRDNYGYTFGSGTRLTVV.

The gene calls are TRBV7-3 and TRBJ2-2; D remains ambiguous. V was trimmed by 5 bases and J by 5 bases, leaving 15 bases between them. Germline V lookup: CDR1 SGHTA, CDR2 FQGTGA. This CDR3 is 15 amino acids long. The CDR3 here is CASSPHLLWTGELFF. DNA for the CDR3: TGTGCCAGCAGCCCGCATCTACTTTGGACCGGGGAGCTGTTTTTT.

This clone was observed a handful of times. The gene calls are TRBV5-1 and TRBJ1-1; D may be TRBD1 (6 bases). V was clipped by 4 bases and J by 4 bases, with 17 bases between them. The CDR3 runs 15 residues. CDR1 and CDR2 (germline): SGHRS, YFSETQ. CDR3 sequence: CASSTLQGGSTEAFF. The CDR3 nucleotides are TGCGCCAGCAGCACCCTACAGGGCGGCAGCACTGAAGCTTTCTTT. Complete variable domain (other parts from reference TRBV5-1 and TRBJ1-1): KAGVTQTPRYLIKTRGQQVTLSCSPISGHRSVSWYQQTPGQGLQFLFEYFSETQRNKGNFPGRFSGRQFSNSRSEMNVSTLELGDSALYLCASSTLQGGSTEAFFGQGTRLTVV.

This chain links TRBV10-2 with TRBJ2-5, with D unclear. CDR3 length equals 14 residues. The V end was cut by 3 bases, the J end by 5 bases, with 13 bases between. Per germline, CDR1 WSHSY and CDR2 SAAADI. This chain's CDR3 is CASSDLALKETQYF. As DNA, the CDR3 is TGCGCCAGCAGTGATTTGGCACTAAAGGAGACCCAGTACTTC.

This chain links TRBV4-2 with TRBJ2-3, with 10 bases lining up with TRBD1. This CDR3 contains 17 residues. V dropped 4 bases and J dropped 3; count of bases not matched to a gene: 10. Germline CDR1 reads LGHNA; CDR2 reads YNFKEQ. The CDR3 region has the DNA TGTGCCAGCAGCCCAACCTTAGGACAGGGGGTAACAGATACGCAGTATTTT. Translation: CASSPTLGQGVTDTQYF.

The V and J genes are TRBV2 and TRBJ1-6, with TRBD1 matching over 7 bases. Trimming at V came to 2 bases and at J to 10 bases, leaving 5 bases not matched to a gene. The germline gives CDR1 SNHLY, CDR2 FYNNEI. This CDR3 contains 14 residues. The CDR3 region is CASSESGGHSPLHF. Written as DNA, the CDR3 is TGTGCCAGCAGTGAATCAGGGGGACACTCACCCCTCCACTTT.

CDR3 loop: CASSYRDRTGNQPQHF. The CDR3 region has the DNA TGTGCCAGCAGTTACCGGGACAGGACAGGCAATCAGCCCCAGCATTTT. The chain joins TRBV6-5 to TRBJ1-5; TRBD1 matches at 8 bases. This CDR3 has 16 amino acids. V shed 2 bases and J 2 bases; nucleotides not matched to a gene: 5. Germline assignment: CDR1 MNHEY and CDR2 SVGAGI.

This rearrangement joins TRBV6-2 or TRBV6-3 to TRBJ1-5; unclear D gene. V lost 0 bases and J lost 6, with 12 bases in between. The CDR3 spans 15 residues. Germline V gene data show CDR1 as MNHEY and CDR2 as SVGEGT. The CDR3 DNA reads TGTGCCAGCAGTTACTCCCTAGGGAGGCGTCAGCCCCAGCATTTT. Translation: CASSYSLGRRQPQHF.

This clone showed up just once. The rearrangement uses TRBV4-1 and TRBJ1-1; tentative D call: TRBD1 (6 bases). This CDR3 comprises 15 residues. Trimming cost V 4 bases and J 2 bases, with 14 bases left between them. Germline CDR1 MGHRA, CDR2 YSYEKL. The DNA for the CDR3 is TGCGCCAGCAGCCCACCGGGACACCCAAACACTGAAGCTTTCTTT. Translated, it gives CASSPPGHPNTEAFF.

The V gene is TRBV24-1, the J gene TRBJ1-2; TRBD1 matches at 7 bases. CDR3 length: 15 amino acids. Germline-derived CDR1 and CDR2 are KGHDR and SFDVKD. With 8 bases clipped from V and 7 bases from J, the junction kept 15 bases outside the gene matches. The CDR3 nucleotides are TGTGCCACCAAGGGAGGGGGCGCAGAAATCTCTGGCTACACCTTC. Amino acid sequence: CATKGGGAEISGYTF.

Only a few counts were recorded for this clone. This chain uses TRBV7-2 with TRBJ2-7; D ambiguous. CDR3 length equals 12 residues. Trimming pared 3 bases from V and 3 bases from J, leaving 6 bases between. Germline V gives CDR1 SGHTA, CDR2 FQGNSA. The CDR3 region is CASSFLNYEQYF. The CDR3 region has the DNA TGTGCCAGCAGCTTTCTCAACTACGAGCAGTACTTC.

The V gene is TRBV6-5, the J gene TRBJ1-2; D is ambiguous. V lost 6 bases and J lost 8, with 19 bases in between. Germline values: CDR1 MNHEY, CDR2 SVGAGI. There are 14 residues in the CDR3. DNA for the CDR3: TGTGCCAGCAGATGCTCGGGAATAGGCTGCGGCTACACCTTC. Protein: CASRCSGIGCGYTF.

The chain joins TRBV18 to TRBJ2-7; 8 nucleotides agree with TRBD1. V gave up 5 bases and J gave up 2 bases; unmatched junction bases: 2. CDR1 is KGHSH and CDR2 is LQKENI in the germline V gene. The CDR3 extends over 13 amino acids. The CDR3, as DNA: TGTGCCAGCTCATCACAGGGGGCCTACGAGCAGTACTTC. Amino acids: CASSSQGAYEQYF.

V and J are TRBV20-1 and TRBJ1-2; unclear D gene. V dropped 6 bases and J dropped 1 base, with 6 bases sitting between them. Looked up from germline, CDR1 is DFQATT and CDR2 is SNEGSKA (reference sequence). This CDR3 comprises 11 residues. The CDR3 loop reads CSALGNYGYTF. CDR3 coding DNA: TGCAGTGCCCTCGGTAACTATGGCTACACCTTC.